This TCR beta chain was sequenced during a study of T cell responses to AZD1222 COVID-19 vaccine. The CDR3 is 16 amino acids. Germline V CDR1 and CDR2: LGHNA, YNFKEQ. The ends were cut back, 4 bases at V and 1 base at J, with 13 bases in the middle. Sequencing used immunoSEQ multiplex PCR; TCRdb keeps in-frame clones, though not all of them. The sample has some 150,000 clones; 75% to 90% are singletons. This TCR was sampled from an adult who had recovered from COVID-19. Sequenced here: peripheral blood, sampled after recovery from COVID-19. V gene TRBV4-2 combines with J gene TRBJ2-2; D gene ambiguous. Here the CDR3 DNA reads TGTGCCAGCAGCCTATGGGCGGTCCTGAACACCGGGGAGCTGTTTTTT. Translating it yields CASSLWAVLNTGELFF.